This is a list of T cell receptor beta chains from one sample in a study of T cell clusters in autoimmune cytopenias. TCRdb reworked the multiplex PCR reads into one entry per CDR3 protein, no DNA. The sample has roughly 8,400 distinct CDR3 sequences. Material for sequencing was peripheral blood. The receptors here all came from a human donor with an autoimmune cytopenia or autoimmune hepatitis (not recorded which). CDR3s include the opening cysteine and the closing phenylalanine or tryptophan. Each record gives: V gene, clone size, J gene, CDR3 protein. Where a row states a size, it is once, few, many or the class of an expanded clone; other rows omit it.

>TRBV6-1|-|TRBJ2-2
CASSGKSLAKTGELFF
>TRBV6-5|-|TRBJ1-1
CASSYSVGGAKTEAFF
>TRBV6-5|medium-sized|TRBJ1-6
CASSPTGQLNSPLHF
>TRBV6-2/TRBV6-3|-|TRBJ2-1
CASRSGQTYNEQFF
>TRBV30|-|TRBJ2-3
CAWSVTSGTTDTQYF
>TRBV6-6|medium-sized|TRBJ2-1
CASSYGYEQFF
>TRBV20-1|-|TRBJ1-6
CSARDVSGSYNSPLHF
>TRBV7-9|medium-sized|TRBJ2-1
CASSFERTSDEQFF
>TRBV7-6|medium-sized|TRBJ2-2
CASSPGLGNTGELFF
>TRBV7-2|medium-sized|TRBJ2-3
CASSLGRKVTTDTQYF
>TRBV20-1|-|TRBJ2-5
CSARVAAGGETQYF
>TRBV5-1|-|TRBJ2-2
CASSLRSGRNTGELFF
>TRBV6-5|-|TRBJ2-3
CASSRTAGITDTQYF
>TRBV5-1|-|TRBJ2-1
CASSQAYYNEQFF
>TRBV7-2|-|TRBJ2-7
CASSSPLTAYEQYF
>TRBV5-6|-|TRBJ2-1
CASSLRGLLFNSGEQFF
>TRBV5-6|-|TRBJ2-3
CASSLWGGLSTDTQYF
>TRBV5-4|-|TRBJ2-1
CASSKGLAEYNEQFF
>TRBV18|-|TRBJ2-7
CASSLGLGNEQYF
>TRBV18|-|TRBJ1-5
CASSPAGPKPNQPQHF
>TRBV5-1|-|TRBJ2-2
CASSLGGNTGELFF
>TRBV20-1|-|TRBJ1-1
CSAIGGEGKRNTEAFF
>TRBV15|medium-sized|TRBJ1-4
CATSNPTRMKRLFF
>TRBV24-1|-|TRBJ2-3
CATSDPGEGANTQYF
>TRBV12-3/TRBV12-4|-|TRBJ2-3
CASSFGLAQTDTQYF
>TRBV20-1|-|TRBJ1-6
CSAGASSYNSPLHF
>TRBV5-1|-|TRBJ2-7
CASSLDAVGLGQYF
>TRBV5-4|-|TRBJ1-2
CASSRPEAYKPGDPGYTF
>TRBV5-1|-|TRBJ2-1
CASSSGLPPNNEQFF
>TRBV20-1|-|TRBJ2-7
CSARRQGARVYEQYF
>TRBV20-1|-|TRBJ2-1
CSARGTWGGEQFF
>TRBV6-5|-|TRBJ2-5
CASSYSWQDYETQYF
>TRBV7-2|-|TRBJ2-2
CASSFYGYSTGELFF
>TRBV7-2|-|TRBJ1-1
CASTLRRQLNTEAFF
>TRBV7-6|-|TRBJ2-3
CASSLVGSGRVSSTDTQYF
>TRBV6-6|-|TRBJ2-1
CASITNSYNEQFF
>TRBV5-1|-|TRBJ1-6
CASSLESWGNNSPLHF
>TRBV18|-|TRBJ1-5
CASSPVQLSNQPQHF
>TRBV27|-|TRBJ1-3
CASSSIQGTGVGNTIYF
>TRBV5-6|medium-sized|TRBJ2-7
CASRKPGQHYEQYF
>TRBV19|-|TRBJ1-2
CASFTGTGNGYTF
>TRBV6-5|medium-sized|TRBJ2-2
CASSSRGPGELFF
>TRBV12-5|-|TRBJ1-1
CASGPPTGSGNTEAFF
>TRBV20-1|medium-sized|TRBJ2-7
CSARSGLADYEQYF
>TRBV5-1|-|TRBJ2-1
CASRSTSGGWFEQFF
>TRBV12-3/TRBV12-4|-|TRBJ1-5
CASSTGTGVGGGNQPQHF
>TRBV11-3|-|TRBJ2-3
CASSLGSASTDTQYF
>TRBV6-1|-|TRBJ1-4
CASSDRGGGNEKLFF
>TRBV4-1|-|TRBJ2-1
CASSQGAGVTYNEQFF
>TRBV27|-|TRBJ2-1
CASGQSWNEQFF
>TRBV6-1|-|TRBJ2-3
CASSEAGLAGVPDTQYF